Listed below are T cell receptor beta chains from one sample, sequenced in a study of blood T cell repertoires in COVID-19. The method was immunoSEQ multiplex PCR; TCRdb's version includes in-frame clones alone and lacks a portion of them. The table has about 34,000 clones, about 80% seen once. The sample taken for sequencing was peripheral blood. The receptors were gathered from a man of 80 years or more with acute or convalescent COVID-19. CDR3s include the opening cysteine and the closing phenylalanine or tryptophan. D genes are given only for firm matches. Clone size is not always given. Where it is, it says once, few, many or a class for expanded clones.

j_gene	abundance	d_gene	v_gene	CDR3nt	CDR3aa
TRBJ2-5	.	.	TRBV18	TGTGCCAGCTCACAAGATCTAGGAGAGACCCAGTACTTC	CASSQDLGETQYF
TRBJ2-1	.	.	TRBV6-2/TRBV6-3	TGTGCCAGCAGTCAACGGGGGAGCTCCTACAATGAGCAGTTCTTC	CASSQRGSSYNEQFF
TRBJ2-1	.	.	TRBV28	TGTGCCAGCAGTTTTCCGCCACCGTCGGGCAATGAGCAGTTCTTC	CASSFPPPSGNEQFF
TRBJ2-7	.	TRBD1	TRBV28	TGTGCCAGCAGTCCCCCCGGGACAGGGGGCAGCGAGCAGTACTTC	CASSPPGTGGSEQYF
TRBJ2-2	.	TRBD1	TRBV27	TGTGCCAGCAGGAAAACCGGGACAGGGGGAGGCGGGGAGCTGTTTTTT	CASRKTGTGGGGELFF
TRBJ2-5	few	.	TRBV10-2	TGCGCCAGCAGTGTTAGGGGCAAGGAGACCCAGTACTTC	CASSVRGKETQYF
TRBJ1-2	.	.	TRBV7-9	TGTGCCAGCAGCTTAGAACAGGTCAAGGTCTATGGCTACACCTTC	CASSLEQVKVYGYTF
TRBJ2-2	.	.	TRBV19	TGTGCCAGTAGTATTGCGGGTGTCACCGGGGAGCTGTTTTTT	CASSIAGVTGELFF
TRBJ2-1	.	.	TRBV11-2	TGTGCCAGCAGCCGGGGGACAGCCTCCTACAATGAGCAGTTCTTC	CASSRGTASYNEQFF
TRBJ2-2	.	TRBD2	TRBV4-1	TGCGCCAGCAGCCAAAGCGGGGAAGTGGGCGGGGAGCTGTTTTTT	CASSQSGEVGGELFF
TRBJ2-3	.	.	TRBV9	TGTGCCAGCAGAGGGGGATTGAGAACAGATACGCAGTATTTT	CASRGGLRTDTQYF
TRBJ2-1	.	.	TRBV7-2	TGTGCCAGCAGCTTGAGTGGGGGGTACAATGAGCAGTTCTTC	CASSLSGGYNEQFF
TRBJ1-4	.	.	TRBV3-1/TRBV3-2	TGTGCCAGCAGCCCGGGGTCCGGGAGGAATGAAAAACTGTTTTTT	CASSPGSGRNEKLFF
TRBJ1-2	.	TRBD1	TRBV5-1	TGCGCCAGCAGGCCCCAGGTGGCACAGGGGGCTCATGGCTACACCTTC	CASRPQVAQGAHGYTF
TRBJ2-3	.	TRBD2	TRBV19	TGTGCCAGTAGCGGGGGAGGGGCGGGAGAAGATACGCAGTATTTT	CASSGGGAGEDTQYF